The 9 T cell receptor beta chains below all came from one sample that was sequenced in a study of early stage breast cancer tumors. The repertoire was sequenced with immunoSEQ multiplex PCR; TCRdb's copy has only in-frame clones and lacks some. The repertoire has some 47,000 clones, about 80% of them found once; the top ten carry under 1.5%. Sequencing was done on a sample of blood. Receptors originate from a person aged 45 to 60 with breast cancer.

V is TRBV27 and J is TRBJ2-3; 12 nucleotides line up with TRBD2. The V segment lost 5 bases and the J segment 1 base; nucleotides outside the gene matches: 10. This CDR3 comprises 18 residues. The germline CDR1 and CDR2 sequences are MNHEY and SMNVEV (reference sequence). CDR3 bases: TGTGCCAGCAGTCGACTAGCGGGAGCCCCGAAGGGCACAGATACGCAGTATTTT. Its translation is CASSRLAGAPKGTDTQYF.

The gene calls are TRBV7-2 and TRBJ2-1, with 10 bases lining up with TRBD2. The V and J ends lost 0 bases and 5 bases, in that order; junction bases with no gene match: 4. Germline V gives CDR1 SGHTA, CDR2 FQGNSA. The length of the CDR3 is 16 residues. The CDR3 loop reads CASSLAPSGSDNEQFF. CDR3 DNA sequence: TGTGCCAGCAGCTTAGCGCCTAGCGGGAGCGACAATGAGCAGTTCTTC.

This rearrangement joins TRBV14 to TRBJ1-1, with 7 nucleotides matching TRBD1. Germline CDR1 reads SGHDN; CDR2 reads FVKESK. With 0 bases clipped from V and 3 bases from J, the junction kept 13 bases outside the gene matches. This CDR3 has 18 amino acids. The CDR3 reads CASSQDFGTGEWDTEAFF. In DNA form, the CDR3 reads TGTGCCAGCAGCCAAGATTTTGGCACAGGGGAATGGGACACTGAAGCTTTCTTT.

V is TRBV15 and J is TRBJ2-4, with D uncertain. CDR1 and CDR2 (germline): LNHNV, YYDKDF (reference sequence). This CDR3 has 14 amino acids. V shed 5 bases and J shed 0 bases, with 8 bases lying between them. CDR3 loop: CATSPELAKNIQYF. The CDR3, as DNA: TGTGCCACCAGCCCGGAGCTAGCCAAAAACATTCAGTACTTC.

The chain combines TRBV6-5 with TRBJ2-3, with D unresolved. CDR3 length equals 14 residues. Germline CDR1 reads MNHEY; CDR2 reads SVGAGI. Trimming took off 2 bases at V and 0 bases at J, with 6 bases between the two ends. This CDR3 reads CASSYGSSTDTQYF. The CDR3 bases are TGTGCCAGCAGTTACGGCAGTAGCACAGATACGCAGTATTTT.

The rearrangement uses TRBV30 and TRBJ1-5; no clear D gene. The CDR3 length is 13 residues. V shed 4 bases and J shed 2 bases, with 9 bases lying between them. The germline V gene encodes CDR1 GTSNPN and CDR2 SVGIG (reference sequence). DNA for the CDR3: TGTGCCTGGACAGCTAGGGGCAATCAGCCCCAGCATTTT. Translated: CAWTARGNQPQHF.

J is TRBJ1-3 and V is TRBV19, with 8 bases identical to TRBD1. Germline V gene lookup returns CDR1 LNHDA and CDR2 SQIVND (reference sequence). J was trimmed by 2 bases and V by 4 bases; bases with no gene match: 7. The CDR3 has 16 amino acids. The chain's CDR3 is CASSSTGGLPGNTIYF. The CDR3 DNA reads as TGTGCCAGTAGTAGCACAGGGGGTTTGCCTGGAAACACCATATATTTT. Combining the CDR3 with reference TRBV19 and TRBJ1-3 gives the whole variable domain DGGITQSPKYLFRKEGQNVTLSCEQNLNHDAMYWYRQDPGQGLRLIYYSQIVNDFQKGDIAEGYSVSREKKESFPLTVTSAQKNPTAFYLCASSSTGGLPGNTIYFGEGSWLTVV.

The chain couples TRBV4-3 to TRBJ2-7, with D perhaps given as TRBD1 or TRBD2 (5 bases each). V was pared by 0 bases and J by 4 bases, with 7 bases between. CDR1 is LGHNA and CDR2 is YSLEER in the germline V gene. The CDR3 is 13 amino acids. The CDR3: CASSQDWGYEQYF. DNA of the CDR3: TGCGCCAGCAGCCAAGATTGGGGGTACGAGCAGTACTTC.

V is TRBV6-5 and J is TRBJ2-3; D gene uncertain. The V and J ends lost 0 bases and 3 bases respectively, with 7 bases between them. CDR1 is MNHEY and CDR2 is SVGAGI in the germline V gene. The CDR3 spans 14 residues. The CDR3 DNA is TGTGCCAGCAGTTACTCGATCGGAACAGATACGCAGTATTTT. This encodes CASSYSIGTDTQYF.